These 26 T cell receptor beta chains came from one sample sequenced in a study of follicular helper T cells after annual influenza vaccination. Using immunoSEQ multiplex PCR, the repertoire was profiled, and TCRdb retains in-frame clones only, with some absent. The sample shows nearly 11,000 clones, over 80% of them seen only once. Sample: CXCR5- memory CD4+ T cells sorted from blood, taken 6 weeks after influenza vaccination. The receptor source for this set is an adult who received the influenza vaccine.

This chain uses TRBV6-1 with TRBJ2-1, with D uncertain. Germline V gene data show CDR1 as MNHNS and CDR2 as SASEGT. The CDR3 spans 16 residues. V was shortened by 4 bases and J by 1 base, with 14 bases between the two germline ends. CDR3 DNA sequence: TGTGCCAGCAGTGGGGGTTCCGTGTGGTCCTACAATGAGCAGTTCTTC. Amino acid sequence: CASSGGSVWSYNEQFF.

The V call is TRBV19, the J call TRBJ2-5, with TRBD1 identical over 9 bases. The V segment lost 3 bases and the J segment 3 bases; nucleotides outside the gene matches: 8. Germline lookup yields CDR1 LNHDA and CDR2 SQIVND (reference sequence). This CDR3 is built from 16 residues. The CDR3 protein is CASSIVLGTGKETQYF. DNA for the CDR3: TGTGCCAGTAGTATCGTTCTTGGGACAGGGAAAGAGACCCAGTACTTC.

The chain employs TRBV4-1 and TRBJ1-1; 7 bases line up with TRBD1. The CDR3 runs to 16 residues. The germline gives CDR1 MGHRA, CDR2 YSYEKL. Unmatched junction bases numbered 8, after V lost 2 bases and J lost 2 bases. The CDR3: CASSQLAGTANTEAFF. In DNA form, the CDR3 reads TGCGCCAGCAGCCAATTAGCCGGGACAGCTAACACTGAAGCTTTCTTT.

This sequence joins TRBV2 and TRBJ2-7; weak D call: TRBD1 (6 bases). The CDR3 has 13 residues. With 5 bases removed from V and 5 bases from J, the gap between germline ends came to 13 bases. Germline V CDR1 and CDR2: SNHLY, FYNNEI. The CDR3 bases are TGTGCCAGCAGTTTAGGCAGGGGTGACGAGCAGTACTTC. This translates into CASSLGRGDEQYF.

This rearrangement joins TRBV4-3 to TRBJ1-2, with D tentatively TRBD1 (5 bases). With 4 bases removed from V and 4 bases from J, the gap between germline ends came to 19 bases. The V gene's germline CDR1 is LGHNA and CDR2 YSLEER. CDR3 length: 16 amino acids. The CDR3 DNA sequence: TGCGCCAGCAGCCGAGCCCAAGGGGCCTGGGGCTATGGCTACACCTTC. Amino acid sequence: CASSRAQGAWGYGYTF.

The CDR3 loop is CASSSNPPGISNEKLFF. DNA for the CDR3: TGTGCCAGCAGCTCCAATCCTCCGGGGATCTCTAATGAAAAACTGTTTTTT. This rearrangement joins TRBV7-8 to TRBJ1-4; no clear D gene. Deletions cut 4 bases from V and 3 bases from J, with 18 bases between. In germline, CDR1 is SGHVS, CDR2 FQNEAQ. The length of the CDR3 is 17 residues. The variable domain in full, with the rest retrieved from reference TRBV7-8 and TRBJ1-4, is GAGVSQSPRYKVAKRGQDVALRCDPISGHVSLFWYQQALGQGPEFLTYFQNEAQLDKSGLPSDRFFAERPEGSVSTLKIQRTQQEDSAVYLCASSSNPPGISNEKLFFGSGTQLSVL.

The V gene is TRBV10-1, the J gene TRBJ2-3; D is unclear. The CDR3 contains 13 residues. Germline V gene data show CDR1 as WNHNN and CDR2 as SYGVQD (reference sequence). V lost 5 bases to trimming and J lost 2 bases, with 8 bases between them. CDR3 amino acids: CASSTEVTDTQYF. The CDR3 DNA follows: TGCGCCAGCAGTACCGAGGTCACAGATACGCAGTATTTT.

The chain employs TRBV7-3 and TRBJ2-3; no reliable D call. Germline V gene sequence: CDR1 SGHTA, CDR2 FQGTGA. The CDR3 spans 13 residues. Trimming removed 5 bases at V and 2 bases at J, with 8 bases between. In DNA form, the CDR3 reads TGTGCCAGCAGCCAACAAAACACAGATACGCAGTATTTT. Protein sequence: CASSQQNTDTQYF.

The chain recombines TRBV14 with TRBJ2-1; tentatively, D is TRBD1 (5 bases). V was shortened by 2 bases and J by 4 bases, with 15 bases between the two germline ends. CDR1 and CDR2 (germline): SGHDN, FVKESK. The CDR3 consists of 16 residues. The chain's CDR3 is CASSQRRGPGYNEQFF. The CDR3 DNA sequence: TGTGCCAGCAGCCAACGAAGGGGCCCTGGGTACAATGAGCAGTTCTTC.

This clone was seen once. This sequence joins TRBV9 and TRBJ1-1, with D possibly matching TRBD1 (6 bases). The CDR3 spans 14 residues. In germline, CDR1 is SGDLS, CDR2 YYNGEE. Trimming removed 0 bases from V and 5 bases from J, with 11 bases in between. The CDR3 DNA follows: TGTGCCAGCAGCGTAGGGGAGGGGGAGACTGAAGCTTTCTTT. Its translation: CASSVGEGETEAFF.

The chain couples TRBV10-1 to TRBJ1-1, with no clear D. CDR1 is WNHNN, CDR2 SYGVQD, per germline (reference sequence). The V end was cut by 4 bases, the J end by 1 base, with 10 bases between. The CDR3 contains 14 residues. CDR3 in DNA: TGCGCCAGCAGTGGACGCCTGTCGAACACTGAAGCTTTCTTT. Encoded protein: CASSGRLSNTEAFF.

The rearrangement links TRBV14 to TRBJ1-4; D gene unclear. Trimming took 0 bases from V and 0 from J, leaving 5 bases between them. Germline loops: CDR1 SGHDN, CDR2 FVKESK. The CDR3 totals 15 residues. The CDR3 nucleotides read TGTGCCAGCAGCCAAGATCCTGCAACTAATGAAAAACTGTTTTTT. This gives the protein CASSQDPATNEKLFF.

The genes are TRBV5-4 and TRBJ1-2; the match to TRBD1 covers 12 bases. CDR3 length equals 15 residues. The junction had 6 bases not matched to a gene; V was cut back by 4 bases and J by 5 bases. Germline V lookup: CDR1 SGHNT, CDR2 YYREEE (reference sequence). CDR3 residues: CASSPGGQGAYGYTF. CDR3 bases: TGTGCCAGCAGCCCAGGGGGACAGGGGGCATATGGCTACACCTTC. The full variable domain, in which reference TRBV5-4 and TRBJ1-2 provide the parts outside the CDR3, is ETGVTQSPTHLIKTRGQQVTLRCSSQSGHNTVSWYQQALGQGPQFIFQYYREEENGRGNFPPRFSGLQFPNYSSELNVNALELDDSALYLCASSPGGQGAYGYTFGSGTRLTVV.

This chain uses TRBV29-1 with TRBJ2-7; no firm D call. There are 11 residues in the CDR3. CDR1 is SQVTM and CDR2 is ANQGSEA in the germline V gene. Trimming took off 6 bases at V and 4 bases at J, with 10 bases between the two ends. CDR3 sequence (DNA): TGCAGCGTCGTTAGAAGGTACGAGCAGTACTTC. Translated, it gives CSVVRRYEQYF.

The rearrangement uses TRBV19 and TRBJ2-7; 9 bases fit TRBD1. V lost 6 bases to trimming and J lost 4 bases; unmatched junction nucleotides: 7. Per germline, CDR1 LNHDA and CDR2 SQIVND (reference sequence). The CDR3 is made up of 14 amino acids. The CDR3 DNA is TGTGCCAGTAGGGACAGGGGTTCCCTTTACGAGCAGTACTTC. Translating gives CASRDRGSLYEQYF.

This chain uses TRBV5-6 with TRBJ2-2, with TRBD1 matching over 9 bases. V dropped 3 bases and J dropped 0; count of bases not matched to a gene: 6. The CDR3 runs 17 residues. Germline CDR1 reads SGHDT; CDR2 reads YYEEEE. CDR3 protein: CASSWTGDLANTGELFF. In DNA, the CDR3 is TGTGCCAGCAGCTGGACAGGGGATTTGGCGAACACCGGGGAGCTGTTTTTT. The entire variable domain, with the rest obtained from reference TRBV5-6 and TRBJ2-2, is as follows: DAGVTQSPTHLIKTRGQQVTLRCSPKSGHDTVSWYQQALGQGPQFIFQYYEEEERQRGNFPDRFSGHQFPNYSSELNVNALLLGDSALYLCASSWTGDLANTGELFFGEGSRLTVL.

This chain connects TRBV7-9 to TRBJ2-5; D not certain. The V end was cut by 5 bases, the J end by 4 bases, with 14 bases between. Per germline, CDR1 SEHNR and CDR2 FQNEAQ (reference sequence). This CDR3 spans 14 amino acids. CDR3 nucleotides: TGTGCCAGCAGCCCCGACGGGCAGAGAGAGACCCAGTACTTC. This codes for CASSPDGQRETQYF.

This chain joins TRBV28 and TRBJ2-3, with TRBD1 matching over 11 bases. This CDR3 is built from 15 residues. From germline, CDR1 is MDHEN and CDR2 SYDVKM. Unmatched junction bases numbered 7, after V lost 5 bases and J lost 6 bases. CDR3 in amino acids: CASSRTGGHGDTQYF. The CDR3 DNA follows: TGTGCCAGCAGTCGGACAGGGGGCCATGGGGATACGCAGTATTTT.

The V call is TRBV5-1, the J call TRBJ2-3; 9 bases map to TRBD2. The V and J ends lost 4 bases and 3 bases, in that order; junction bases with no gene match: 3. In germline, CDR1 is SGHRS, CDR2 YFSETQ. This CDR3 has 14 amino acids. CDR3 sequence: CASSPGLATDTQYF. CDR3 nucleotides: TGCGCCAGCAGCCCCGGACTAGCGACAGATACGCAGTATTTT.

This chain links TRBV29-1 with TRBJ2-2; unclear D gene. The germline gives CDR1 SQVTM, CDR2 ANQGSEA. CDR3 size: 14 residues. The V gene lost 5 bases and the J gene lost 1 base, with 11 bases spanning the gap. The CDR3 region is CSVKRLMNTGELFF. For the CDR3, the DNA is TGCAGCGTTAAACGGCTTATGAACACCGGGGAGCTGTTTTTT.

This chain uses TRBV4-1 with TRBJ1-6, with TRBD1 identical over 8 bases. With V trimmed by 4 bases and J by 7 bases, 6 bases remained unmatched. The CDR3 is made up of 15 amino acids. CDR1 is MGHRA and CDR2 is YSYEKL in the germline V gene. CDR3 nucleotide sequence: TGCGCCAGCAGCCGGCAGGCAGGGGGCAATTCACCCCTCCACTTT. This codes for CASSRQAGGNSPLHF.

The genes are TRBV7-2 and TRBJ1-1, with a weak D call TRBD1 (6 bases). This CDR3 is built from 14 residues. Germline CDR1 reads SGHTA; CDR2 reads FQGNSA. Trimming stripped 1 base from V and 1 base from J, with 7 bases between. In nucleotides, the CDR3 is TGTGCCAGCAGCTTAGGGGGGCCGAACACTGAAGCTTTCTTT. This codes for CASSLGGPNTEAFF. Filled out from reference TRBV7-2 and TRBJ1-1, the complete variable domain reads GAGVSQSPSNKVTEKGKDVELRCDPISGHTALYWYRQSLGQGLEFLIYFQGNSAPDKSGLPSDRFSAERTGGSVSTLTIQRTQQEDSAVYLCASSLGGPNTEAFFGQGTRLTVV.

J is TRBJ1-2 and V is TRBV28; D not resolved. Per the germline V gene, CDR1 is MDHEN and CDR2 is SYDVKM. The CDR3 loop spans 10 amino acids. Trimming took 4 bases from V and 10 from J, leaving 7 bases between them. The CDR3 DNA sequence: TGTGCCAGCAGTTCCCTCACCTACACCTTC. Protein: CASSSLTYTF.

The rearrangement uses TRBV9 and TRBJ2-5; the match to TRBD1 covers 9 bases. V shed 4 bases and J 5 bases; nucleotides not matched to a gene: 9. The CDR3 sequence is 15 residues long. Per germline, CDR1 SGDLS and CDR2 YYNGEE. In DNA form, the CDR3 reads TGTGCCAGCAGCATACGCTTTGGACAGGGGGAGACCCAGTACTTC. This sequence encodes CASSIRFGQGETQYF.

The CDR3 reads CASSQGGSGANVLTF. DNA of the CDR3: TGTGCCAGCTCACAAGGGGGCTCTGGGGCCAACGTCCTGACTTTC. This rearrangement joins TRBV18 to TRBJ2-6; D may be TRBD1 (6 bases). The ends were cut back, 4 bases at V and 0 bases at J, with 7 bases in the middle. The CDR3 extends over 15 amino acids. Germline CDR1 reads KGHSH; CDR2 reads LQKENI.

The genes are TRBV11-2 and TRBJ2-2; tentatively, D is TRBD2 (5 bases). The germline V and J ends were trimmed by 1 base and 4 bases, with 13 bases remaining between them. CDR3 size: 16 residues. Per germline, CDR1 SGHAT and CDR2 FQNNGV. The chain's CDR3 is CASSLGVGVGTGELFF. CDR3 DNA: TGTGCCAGCAGCTTAGGGGTGGGAGTCGGCACCGGGGAGCTGTTTTTT.